Presented here are 9 T cell receptor beta chains from one specimen sequenced in a study of Graves' ophthalmopathy and Graves' hyperthyroidism. Researchers took RNA transcripts and amplified TCR beta CDR3 regions from them. Second-round multiplex PCR came after first-round RT-PCR with HTBI primers. Via MiXCR, TCRdb re-called the multiplex PCR reads, giving one row per CDR3 protein. The data show 360,000 or so distinct CDR3 sequences, 15% to 20% seen once. Sequencing was performed on peripheral blood. These receptors were obtained from a woman aged 18-29 years with Graves' ophthalmopathy.

This clonotype showed up many times. This sequence joins TRBV28 and TRBJ2-7; 12 bases are a match to TRBD2. Germline V lookup: CDR1 MDHEN, CDR2 SYDVKM. CDR3 length: 15 amino acids. Unmatched junction bases numbered 8, after V lost 4 bases and J lost 7 bases. CDR3 nucleotides: TGTGCCAGCAGTTCCCTAGCGGGGGGGCCGGGGGAGCAGTACTTC. Residues: CASSSLAGGPGEQYF.

This clonotype came up many times. V gene TRBV28 combines with J gene TRBJ2-7, with 10 bases lining up with TRBD2. The J segment lost 1 base and the V segment lost 8 bases, leaving 5 bases of the junction unmatched. CDR3 size: 14 residues. CDR1 and CDR2 (germline): MDHEN, SYDVKM. The CDR3 DNA reads as TGTGCCAGCCCGCCTAGCGGGAGATCCTACGAGCAGTACTTC. Protein: CASPPSGRSYEQYF. Variable domain in full (rest from reference TRBV28 and TRBJ2-7): DVKVTQSSRYLVKRTGEKVFLECVQDMDHENMFWYRQDPGLGLRLIYFSYDVKMKEKGDIPEGYSVSREKKERFSLILESASTNQTSMYLCASPPSGRSYEQYFGPGTRLTVT.

This clonotype came up once. V usage is TRBV6-2 or TRBV6-3 and J usage is TRBJ2-7; 7 positions match TRBD1. Germline lookup yields CDR1 MNHEY and CDR2 SVGEGT. Trimming took 6 bases from V and 3 from J; bases not matched to a gene: 8. The CDR3 has 14 residues. CDR3 sequence: CASRTYRGSYEQYF. The CDR3 DNA sequence: TGTGCCAGCAGAACCTACAGGGGCAGCTACGAGCAGTACTTC.

This clonotype showed up many times. The chain joins TRBV20-1 to TRBJ1-1; no definite D call. V lost 3 bases and J 5 bases, leaving 16 bases between the germline ends. The CDR3 spans 14 residues. The V gene's germline CDR1 is DFQATT and CDR2 SNEGSKA (reference sequence). For the CDR3, the DNA is TGCAGTGCTAGTAGTGGCAGAGAGGGAACTGAAGCTTTCTTT. Its translation is CSASSGREGTEAFF.

This clonotype has a count of ten or more. This chain links TRBV6-2 or TRBV6-3 with TRBJ1-5; D may be TRBD1 (6 bases). This CDR3 comprises 13 residues. The germline V gene encodes CDR1 MNHEY and CDR2 SVGEGT. V gave up 2 bases and J gave up 9 bases, with 11 bases separating them. CDR3 nucleotide sequence: TGTGCCAGCAGTTACCCCATGACAGGGCCCCAGCATTTT. Translating gives CASSYPMTGPQHF.

This chain's CDR3 is CSARDGQKSTDTQYF. CDR3 DNA sequence: TGCAGTGCTAGAGATGGACAGAAGAGCACAGATACGCAGTATTTT. V and J are TRBV20-1 and TRBJ2-3; possible D gene TRBD1, 6 bases. V dropped 0 bases and J dropped 0 bases, with 10 bases sitting between them. CDR1 and CDR2 from the germline V gene are DFQATT and SNEGSKA (reference sequence). This CDR3 region has 15 residues.

The table lists this clonotype with many counts. One end of the junction varies from germline; a read error may be responsible. The genes are TRBV6-2 or TRBV6-3 and TRBJ2-6; the D gene is possibly TRBD1 (6 bases). CDR1 MNHEY and CDR2 SVGEGT come from the germline V gene. The CDR3 runs to 15 residues. The CDR3, as DNA: TGTGACAGCAGTGGAACAGGGTCTGGGGCCAACGTCCTGACTTTC. This sequence encodes CDSSGTGSGANVLTF.

This clonotype was counted ten times or more. The CDR3 DNA follows: TGTGCCACCAGCAGAGATAGGATAGCGGGGATCAACTATGGCTACACCTTC. It specifies CATSRDRIAGINYGYTF. The chain couples TRBV15 to TRBJ1-2; D unclear. From germline, CDR1 is LNHNV and CDR2 YYDKDF (reference sequence). This CDR3 has 17 residues. V lost 0 bases to trimming and J lost 2 bases, with 16 bases between them.

This clonotype was seen many times. The chain recombines TRBV19 with TRBJ1-1; 7 positions match TRBD1. This CDR3 has 13 amino acids. The ends lost 7 bases at V and 9 bases at J; junction bases unmatched: 11. Germline CDR1 and CDR2: LNHDA and SQIVND (reference sequence). CDR3 nucleotides: TGTGCCAGTAACCAGAGGGCGGGACAGAAAGCTTTCTTT. This codes for CASNQRAGQKAFF.